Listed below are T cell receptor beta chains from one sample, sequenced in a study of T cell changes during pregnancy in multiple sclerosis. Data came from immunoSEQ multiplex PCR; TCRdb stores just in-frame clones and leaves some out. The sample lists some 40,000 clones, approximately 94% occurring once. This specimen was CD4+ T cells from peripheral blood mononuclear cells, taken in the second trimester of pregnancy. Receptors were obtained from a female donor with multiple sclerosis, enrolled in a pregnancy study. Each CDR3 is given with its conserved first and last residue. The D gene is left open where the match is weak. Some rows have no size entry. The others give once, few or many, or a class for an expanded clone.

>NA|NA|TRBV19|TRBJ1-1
TGTGCCAGTAGTATGGGAGTGTCGAACACTGAAGCTTTCTTT
CASSMGVSNTEAFF
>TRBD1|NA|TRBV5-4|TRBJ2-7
TGTGCCAGCAGGCCATCGGTACAGGGGGAAGTCGAGCAGTACTTC
CASRPSVQGEVEQYF
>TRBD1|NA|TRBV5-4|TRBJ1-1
TGTGCCAGCAGTTCCGGACAGGGGAACACTGAAGCTTTCTTT
CASSSGQGNTEAFF
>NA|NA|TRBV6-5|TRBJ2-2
TGTGCCAGCAGTTACAGGGGGAACACCGGGGAGCTGTTTTTT
CASSYRGNTGELFF
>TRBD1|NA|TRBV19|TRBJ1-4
TGTGCCAGTAGCCACCGGGACAGGGAAAAACTGTTTTTT
CASSHRDREKLFF
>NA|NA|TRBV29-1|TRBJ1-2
TGCAGCGCGGACATCCCCGGGGGCTACACCTTC
CSADIPGGYTF
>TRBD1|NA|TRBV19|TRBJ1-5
TGTGCCAGTAGGCCCGGGACAGGGAGCAATCAGCCCCAGCATTTT
CASRPGTGSNQPQHF
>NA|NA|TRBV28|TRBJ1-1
TGTGCCAGCAGTTTGGGGCAGGGCGGCACTGAAGCTTTCTTT
CASSLGQGGTEAFF
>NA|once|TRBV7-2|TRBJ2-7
TGTGCCAGCAGCCGTAGATCCGGGACGGGAGTCTACGAGCAGTACTTC
CASSRRSGTGVYEQYF
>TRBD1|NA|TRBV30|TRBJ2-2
TGTGCCTGGAGGGACAGGGGCAATTGGTTCACCGGGGAGCTGTTTTTT
CAWRDRGNWFTGELFF
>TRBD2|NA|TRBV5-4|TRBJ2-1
TGTGCCAGCAGCTCCATTTTAGCGGGTGAGGAGCAGTTCTTC
CASSSILAGEEQFF
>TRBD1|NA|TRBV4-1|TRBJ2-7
TGCGCCAGCAGCCAAGGCGGACAGGGGAGAGAGCAGTACTTC
CASSQGGQGREQYF
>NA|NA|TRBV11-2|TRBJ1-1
TGTGCCAGCAGCTTAAGAATGGGCAACCCGGGGACTGAAGCTTTCTTT
CASSLRMGNPGTEAFF
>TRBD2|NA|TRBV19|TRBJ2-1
TGTGCCAGTACCCCTAGCGGGAGGGCCTACAATGAGCAGTTCTTC
CASTPSGRAYNEQFF
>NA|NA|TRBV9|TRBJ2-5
TGTGCCAGCAGCGCCGATATCGGAGAGACCCAGTACTTC
CASSADIGETQYF
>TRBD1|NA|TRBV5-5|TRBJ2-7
TGTGCCAGCAGCTTAACCGGGACAGGTCTGTACGAGCAGTACTTC
CASSLTGTGLYEQYF
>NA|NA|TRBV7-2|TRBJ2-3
TGTGCCAGCAGCTTAAGCAGGGGAGGCACAGATACGCAGTATTTT
CASSLSRGGTDTQYF
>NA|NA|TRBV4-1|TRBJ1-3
TGCGCCAGCAGCCAAGAAGAGGGCTCTGGAAACACCATATATTTT
CASSQEEGSGNTIYF
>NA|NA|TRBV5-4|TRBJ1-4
TGTGCCAGCAGCTTGTCTGGGGTGAGGGATGAAAAACTGTTTTTT
CASSLSGVRDEKLFF
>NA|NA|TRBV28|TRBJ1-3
TGTGCCAGCTGGCAACAAGCGGTGGGCATATATTTT
CASWQQAVGIYF
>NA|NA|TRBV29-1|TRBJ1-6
TGCAGCGTGGAAAGCTCACCCCTCCACTTT
CSVESSPLHF
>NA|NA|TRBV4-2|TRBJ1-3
TGTGCCAGCAGCCACCCGGGCCGCGGGGGGAATTCAGGAAACACCATATATTTT
CASSHPGRGGNSGNTIYF